This paragraph covers one T cell receptor beta chain sequence. Other DNA sequences in this sample translate to the same CDR3. This entry comes from a study of blood T cell repertoires in COVID-19. Generated by immunoSEQ multiplex PCR, the TCRdb table keeps only in-frame clones and is missing some. This sample has roughly 200,000 clones, with more than 75% found just once. The CDR3 sequence is 13 residues long. V was shortened by 3 bases and J by 1 base, with 6 bases between the two germline ends. Germline lookup yields CDR1 SGHTA and CDR2 FQGTGA. The specimen sequenced was peripheral blood. The sequence derives from a person aged 65 to 85 with COVID-19, enrolled during active disease. The rearrangement uses TRBV7-3 and TRBJ1-1; D not certain. CDR3 amino acids: CASSLGRNTEAFF. Written as DNA, the CDR3 is TGTGCCAGCAGCTTGGGCAGGAACACTGAAGCTTTCTTT. The whole variable domain, remainder taken from reference TRBV7-3 and TRBJ1-1, is GAGVSQTPSNKVTEKGKYVELRCDPISGHTALYWYRQSLGQGPEFLIYFQGTGAADDSGLPNDRFFAVRPEGSVSTLKIQRTERGDSAVYLCASSLGRNTEAFFGQGTRLTVV.